The 29 T cell receptor beta chains below were found in one sample sequenced in a study of CD8 T cells in Susac syndrome. The authors reverse transcribed roughly 0.5 to 1 ug RNA with random hexamers. TCRdb fed the immunoSEQ multiplex PCR reads into MiXCR, producing one record per CDR3 protein. The data show a few hundred thousand distinct CDR3 sequences, approximately 84% seen once. Input material: CD8+ T cells from PBMCs. The receptors were gathered from a human donor with multiple sclerosis.

The gene calls are TRBV27 and TRBJ2-7; D may be TRBD1 (6 bases). Trimming stripped 5 bases from V and 5 bases from J, with 13 bases between. The CDR3 extends over 13 amino acids. Germline values: CDR1 MNHEY, CDR2 SMNVEV (reference sequence). The CDR3 bases are TGTGCCAGCAGTAAGGGGGTGGTCGACGAGCAGTACTTC. This encodes CASSKGVVDEQYF.

The chain is built from TRBV29-1 and TRBJ2-2; D ambiguous. Per the germline V gene, CDR1 is SQVTM and CDR2 is ANQGSEA. Trimming stripped 0 bases from V and 4 bases from J, with 18 bases between. CDR3 length: 17 residues. The CDR3 sequence: CSVEDAKGRWGTGELFF. The CDR3 nucleotides read TGCAGCGTTGAAGATGCGAAAGGCAGGTGGGGCACCGGGGAGCTGTTTTTT.

The rearrangement uses TRBV12-3 or TRBV12-4 and TRBJ2-1, with D hard to call. The CDR3 has 12 amino acids. The ends were cut back, 3 bases at V and 5 bases at J, with 5 bases in the middle. The CDR3 DNA is TGTGCCAGCAGTTTGGAAAACAATGAGCAGTTCTTC. It encodes CASSLENNEQFF.

This clonotype has just one count. The rearrangement links TRBV5-5 to TRBJ2-2; D gene ambiguous. The germline V gene has CDR1 SGHKS and CDR2 YYEKEE (reference sequence). V lost 3 bases, J lost 7 bases, and 19 bases lay in between. This CDR3 contains 16 residues. The CDR3 loop reads CASSSVPHGLLGELFF. Here the CDR3 DNA reads TGTGCCAGCAGCTCCGTACCTCACGGGCTCCTCGGGGAGCTGTTTTTT. Full variable domain (outside the CDR3, taken from reference TRBV5-5 and TRBJ2-2): DAGVTQSPTHLIKTRGQQVTLRCSPISGHKSVSWYQQVLGQGPQFIFQYYEKEERGRGNFPDRFSARQFPNYSSELNVNALLLGDSALYLCASSSVPHGLLGELFFGEGSRLTVL.

The chain is built from TRBV13 and TRBJ2-2; 8 bases map to TRBD1. The germline CDR1 and CDR2 sequences are PRHDT and FYEKMQ (reference sequence). J was trimmed by 7 bases and V by 4 bases; bases with no gene match: 5. The CDR3 is 14 residues long. This CDR3 is CASSSRGPGGELFF. The CDR3 DNA follows: TGTGCCAGCAGCTCCAGGGGGCCTGGCGGGGAGCTGTTTTTT.

This clonotype has a handful of counts. V gene TRBV13 combines with J gene TRBJ2-5, with 10 bases fitting TRBD2. Germline V gene lookup returns CDR1 PRHDT and CDR2 FYEKMQ (reference sequence). J was trimmed by 3 bases and V by 5 bases; bases with no gene match: 6. This CDR3 is built from 15 residues. CDR3 sequence reads: CASSPRTSGKETQYF. As DNA, the CDR3 is TGTGCCAGCAGCCCGCGGACTAGCGGCAAAGAGACCCAGTACTTC.

This clonotype has a single count. V is TRBV9 and J is TRBJ1-4; possible D gene TRBD1, 5 bases. The CDR3 extends over 14 amino acids. The V end was cut by 0 bases, the J end by 8 bases, with 11 bases between. From germline, CDR1 is SGDLS and CDR2 YYNGEE. The CDR3 DNA sequence: TGTGCCAGCAGCGTAGGCCAGGGATGGGAAAAACTGTTTTTT. Translating gives CASSVGQGWEKLFF. The whole variable domain, filled in from reference TRBV9 and TRBJ1-4, reads DSGVTQTPKHLITATGQRVTLRCSPRSGDLSVYWYQQSLDQGLQFLIQYYNGEERAKGNILERFSAQQFPDLHSELNLSSLELGDSALYFCASSVGQGWEKLFFGSGTQLSVL.

This rearrangement joins TRBV9 to TRBJ1-4; TRBD1 agrees at 10 bases. Per the germline V gene, CDR1 is SGDLS and CDR2 is YYNGEE. The CDR3 is 17 residues long. Losses at the gene ends were 3 bases for V and 1 base for J; bases not matched to a gene: 6. For the CDR3, the DNA is TGTGCCAGCAGCGCCAGGACAGGGGGGGGAACTAATGAAAAACTGTTTTTT. This gives the protein CASSARTGGGTNEKLFF. The complete variable domain, with remaining parts taken from reference TRBV9 and TRBJ1-4, reads DSGVTQTPKHLITATGQRVTLRCSPRSGDLSVYWYQQSLDQGLQFLIQYYNGEERAKGNILERFSAQQFPDLHSELNLSSLELGDSALYFCASSARTGGGTNEKLFFGSGTQLSVL.

The chain combines TRBV7-3 with TRBJ2-1, with 10 bases lining up with TRBD2. Germline CDR1 is SGHTA and CDR2 is FQGTGA. The trim removed 5 bases at V and 7 bases at J, leaving 8 bases unmatched. This CDR3 has 15 amino acids. The CDR3 coding sequence is TGTGCCAGCAGCCTATCTAGCGGGAGAGGGAATGAGCAGTTCTTC. It codes for CASSLSSGRGNEQFF. Based on the CDR3 plus reference TRBV7-3 and TRBJ2-1, the full variable domain is GAGVSQTPSNKVTEKGKYVELRCDPISGHTALYWYRQSLGQGPEFLIYFQGTGAADDSGLPNDRFFAVRPEGSVSTLKIQRTERGDSAVYLCASSLSSGRGNEQFFGPGTRLTVL.

This clonotype was counted only a few times. J is TRBJ2-5 and V is TRBV6-1; 7 bases match TRBD2. Unmatched junction bases numbered 6, after V lost 6 bases and J lost 2 bases. CDR1 is MNHNS and CDR2 is SASEGT in the germline V gene. The CDR3 runs 14 residues. CDR3 coding DNA: TGTGCCAGCAGCCAGCTAGCGGAGCAAGAGACCCAGTACTTC. This codes for CASSQLAEQETQYF.

The rearrangement joins TRBV20-1 to TRBJ2-5; D may be TRBD1 (7 bases). This CDR3 has 13 amino acids. CDR1 and CDR2 (germline): DFQATT, SNEGSKA (reference sequence). V lost 3 bases and J 5 bases, leaving 13 bases between the germline ends. CDR3 nucleotide sequence: TGCAGTGCTAGTGGCAGGGGGAGGGAGACCCAGTACTTC. Translated, it gives CSASGRGRETQYF.

The rearrangement uses TRBV27 and TRBJ1-4; D remains unclear. The V gene lost 5 bases and the J gene lost 5 bases, with 9 bases spanning the gap. The CDR3 is 13 amino acids. Per germline, CDR1 MNHEY and CDR2 SMNVEV (reference sequence). The CDR3 DNA follows: TGTGCCAGCAGTCGGGGTTTCAATGAAAAACTGTTTTTT. As protein: CASSRGFNEKLFF.

This chain connects TRBV30 to TRBJ1-6; TRBD1 aligns across 7 bases. Trimming took 3 bases from V and 5 from J; bases not matched to a gene: 7. This CDR3 is built from 15 residues. The germline V gene encodes CDR1 GTSNPN and CDR2 SVGIG (reference sequence). The CDR3 coding sequence is TGTGCCTGGAGCAGACAGGGTACGGATAATTCACCCCTCCACTTT. This translates into CAWSRQGTDNSPLHF.

In the case of this clonotype: The limits of the CDR3 on the DNA are not certain, so only TCRdb's listed CDR3 is given. The chain links TRBV28 to TRBJ2-2. The CDR3 is made up of 16 amino acids, end residues included. Germline V CDR1 and CDR2: MDHEN, SYDVKM. The CDR3 protein is CASSSSAETNTGELFF.

The rearrangement uses TRBV12-3 or TRBV12-4 and TRBJ1-2; D might be TRBD1 (5 bases). The CDR3 is 15 amino acids. Trimming took 5 bases from V and 2 from J, leaving 15 bases between them. CDR3 sequence (DNA): TGTGCCAGCAGTGGGCCGGGGGAGGAGAACTATGGCTACACCTTC. This gives the protein CASSGPGEENYGYTF.

The gene calls are TRBV2 and TRBJ2-1; D is possibly TRBD1 (6 bases). Trimming took 7 bases from V and 7 from J, leaving 29 bases between them. The CDR3 loop spans 18 amino acids. The germline V gene encodes CDR1 SNHLY and CDR2 FYNNEI. CDR3 loop: CASINTRDTPLQLNEQFF. CDR3 in DNA: TGTGCCAGCATCAATACACGGGACACCCCCTTACAATTAAATGAGCAGTTCTTC. The complete variable domain, with remaining parts taken from reference TRBV2 and TRBJ2-1, reads EPEVTQTPSHQVTQMGQEVILRCVPISNHLYFYWYRQILGQKVEFLVSFYNNEISEKSEIFDDQFSVERPDGSNFTLKIRSTKLEDSAMYFCASINTRDTPLQLNEQFFGPGTRLTVL.

The chain carries TRBV19 and TRBJ1-1, with D possibly matching TRBD1 (5 bases). The germline gives CDR1 LNHDA, CDR2 SQIVND (reference sequence). The V end was cut by 4 bases, the J end by 8 bases, with 8 bases between. The CDR3 sequence is 11 residues long. CDR3 in amino acids: CASSTRAEAFF. The CDR3 coding sequence is TGTGCCAGTAGTACCAGGGCAGAAGCTTTCTTT.

The gene calls are TRBV5-1 and TRBJ2-5, with 9 bases identical to TRBD2. Germline-derived CDR1 and CDR2 are SGHRS and YFSETQ. V lost 7 bases, J lost 6 bases, and 10 bases stayed unmatched. CDR3 length equals 14 residues. CDR3 DNA: TGCGCCAGCCACTATAGCGGGAGTAGCAAGACCCAGTACTTC. It encodes CASHYSGSSKTQYF. The variable domain in full, completed from reference TRBV5-1 and TRBJ2-5, reads KAGVTQTPRYLIKTRGQQVTLSCSPISGHRSVSWYQQTPGQGLQFLFEYFSETQRNKGNFPGRFSGRQFSNSRSEMNVSTLELGDSALYLCASHYSGSSKTQYFGPGTRLLVL.

This clonotype has only a few counts. The genes are TRBV4-1 and TRBJ2-2; no clear D. The CDR3 has 14 residues. From germline, CDR1 is MGHRA and CDR2 YSYEKL. Trimming removed 1 base at V and 4 bases at J, with 7 bases between. As DNA, the CDR3 is TGCGCCAGCAGCCAAGGTGCGGTCACCGGGGAGCTGTTTTTT. It encodes CASSQGAVTGELFF.

The rearrangement links TRBV12-3 or TRBV12-4 to TRBJ2-7; 11 nucleotides match TRBD2. The CDR3 has 16 amino acids. V trimming: 4 bases; J trimming: 2 bases; junction bases outside the gene matches: 7. The DNA of the CDR3 is TGTGCCAGCAGTTCTACCCTAGCGGGAGGTCCCTACGAGCAGTACTTC. This translates into CASSSTLAGGPYEQYF.

The V and J genes are TRBV11-2 and TRBJ2-7, with D possibly TRBD2 on 5 matching bases. From germline, CDR1 is SGHAT and CDR2 FQNNGV. V gave up 2 bases and J gave up 2 bases, with 16 bases separating them. The CDR3 runs 16 residues. The CDR3 reads CASSLSDVLGAYEQYF. As DNA, the CDR3 is TGTGCCAGCAGCTTATCTGACGTCCTGGGAGCCTACGAGCAGTACTTC. The complete variable domain, with remaining parts taken from reference TRBV11-2 and TRBJ2-7, reads EAGVAQSPRYKIIEKRQSVAFWCNPISGHATLYWYQQILGQGPKLLIQFQNNGVVDDSQLPKDRFSAERLKGVDSTLKIQPAKLEDSAVYLCASSLSDVLGAYEQYFGPGTRLTVT.

The rearrangement links TRBV27 to TRBJ1-2, with TRBD1 identical over 9 bases. Germline trimming cut 5 bases from V and 2 bases from J; bases unmatched to any gene: 9. Germline V gives CDR1 MNHEY, CDR2 SMNVEV (reference sequence). The CDR3 is 16 amino acids. Here the CDR3 DNA reads TGTGCCAGCAGTCCTTTGACAGGGGGAGTCAACTATGGCTACACCTTC. Its protein product is CASSPLTGGVNYGYTF.

The rearrangement links TRBV4-1 to TRBJ2-7, with D uncertain. The germline V and J ends were trimmed by 0 bases and 3 bases, with 15 bases remaining between them. The CDR3 runs to 16 residues. The V gene's germline CDR1 is MGHRA and CDR2 YSYEKL. As DNA, the CDR3 is TGCGCCAGCAGCCAAGATCAAGCATCGCCCCGCTACGAGCAGTACTTC. Amino acids: CASSQDQASPRYEQYF.

The V gene is TRBV4-1, the J gene TRBJ2-7; perhaps TRBD1 as D (6 bases). CDR1 is MGHRA, CDR2 YSYEKL, per germline. V was trimmed by 4 bases and J by 2 bases, leaving 15 bases between them. This CDR3 comprises 15 residues. DNA of the CDR3: TGCGCCAGCAGCCCAAGGCCAGGGGCCACCTACGAGCAGTACTTC. It specifies CASSPRPGATYEQYF.

The gene calls are TRBV27 and TRBJ2-3, with a tentative D call TRBD1 (7 bases). V gave up 5 bases and J gave up 5 bases, with 14 bases separating them. Germline V lookup: CDR1 MNHEY, CDR2 SMNVEV (reference sequence). This CDR3 contains 14 residues. CDR3 DNA: TGTGCCAGCAGTCGGCCAGGGGGGATAGATACGCAGTATTTT. Residues: CASSRPGGIDTQYF.

This clonotype showed up just once. The rearrangement uses TRBV7-9 and TRBJ2-5; D possibly uses TRBD1 or TRBD2 (5 bases each). The V end was cut by 5 bases, the J end by 5 bases, with 12 bases between. Germline-derived CDR1 and CDR2 are SEHNR and FQNEAQ (reference sequence). This CDR3 has 13 residues. As DNA, the CDR3 is TGTGCCAGCAGCCCTCGGGACCCCGAGACCCAGTACTTC. Translated, it gives CASSPRDPETQYF.

The chain couples TRBV19 to TRBJ2-7; 9 bases are a match to TRBD1. Trimming took 5 bases from V and 3 from J; bases not matched to a gene: 5. Germline lookup yields CDR1 LNHDA and CDR2 SQIVND (reference sequence). This CDR3 comprises 14 residues. The CDR3 spells CASSSTGGGYEQYF. The CDR3, as DNA: TGTGCCAGTAGTTCTACAGGGGGCGGCTACGAGCAGTACTTC.

The gene calls are TRBV10-3 and TRBJ2-3; D possibly corresponds to TRBD2 (6 bases). The CDR3 consists of 13 residues. Germline V gene data show CDR1 as ENHRY and CDR2 as SYGVKD. V dropped 5 bases and J dropped 1 base, with 7 bases sitting between them. In DNA, the CDR3 is TGTGCCATCAGTTCTAGCGGCACAGATACGCAGTATTTT. Translated: CAISSSGTDTQYF.

The genes are TRBV27 and TRBJ2-1, with 11 bases that match TRBD2. This CDR3 is 17 amino acids long. V lost 3 bases to trimming and J lost 4 bases; unmatched junction nucleotides: 8. Germline assignment: CDR1 MNHEY and CDR2 SMNVEV (reference sequence). In DNA form, the CDR3 reads TGTGCCAGCAGTTTCGGCGGTGGGACTAGCGGATACAATGAGCAGTTCTTC. Residues: CASSFGGGTSGYNEQFF.